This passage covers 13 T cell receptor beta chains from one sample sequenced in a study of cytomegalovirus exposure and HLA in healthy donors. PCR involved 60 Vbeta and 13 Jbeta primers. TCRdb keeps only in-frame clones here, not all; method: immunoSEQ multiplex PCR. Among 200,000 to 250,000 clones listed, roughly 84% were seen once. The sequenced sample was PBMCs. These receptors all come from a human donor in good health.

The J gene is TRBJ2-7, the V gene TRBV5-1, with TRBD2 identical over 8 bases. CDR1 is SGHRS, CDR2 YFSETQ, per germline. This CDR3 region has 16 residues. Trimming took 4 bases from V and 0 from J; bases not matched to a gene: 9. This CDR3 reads CASSRSGGTHSYEQYF. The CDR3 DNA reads TGCGCCAGCAGCCGGTCGGGGGGGACGCACTCCTACGAGCAGTACTTC.

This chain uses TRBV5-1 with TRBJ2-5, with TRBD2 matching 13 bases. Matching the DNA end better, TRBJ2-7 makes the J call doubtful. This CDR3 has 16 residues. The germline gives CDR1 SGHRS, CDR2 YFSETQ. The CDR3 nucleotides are TGCGCCAGCACTAGGACTAGCGGGAGCGAAACCCACGAGCAGTACTTC. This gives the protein CASTRTSGSETHEQYF.

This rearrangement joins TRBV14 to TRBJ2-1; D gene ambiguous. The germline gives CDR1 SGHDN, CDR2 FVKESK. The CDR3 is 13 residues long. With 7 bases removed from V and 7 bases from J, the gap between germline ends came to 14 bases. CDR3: CASNHLAVNEQFF. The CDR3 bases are TGTGCCAGCAACCATTTAGCCGTTAATGAGCAGTTCTTC. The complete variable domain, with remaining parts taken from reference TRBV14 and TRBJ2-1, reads EAGVTQFPSHSVIEKGQTVTLRCDPISGHDNLYWYRRVMGKEIKFLLHFVKESKQDESGMPNNRFLAERTGGTYSTLKVQPAELEDSGVYFCASNHLAVNEQFFGPGTRLTVL.

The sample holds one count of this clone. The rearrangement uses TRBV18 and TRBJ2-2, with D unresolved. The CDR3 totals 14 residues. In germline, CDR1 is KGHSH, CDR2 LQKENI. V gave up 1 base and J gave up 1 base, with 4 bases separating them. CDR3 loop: CASSPRRNTGELFF. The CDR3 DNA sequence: TGTGCCAGCTCACCACGTAGGAACACCGGGGAGCTGTTTTTT.

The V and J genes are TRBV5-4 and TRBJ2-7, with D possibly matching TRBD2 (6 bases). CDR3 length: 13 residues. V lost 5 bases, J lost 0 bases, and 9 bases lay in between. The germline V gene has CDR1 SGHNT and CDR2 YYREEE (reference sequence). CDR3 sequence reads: CASRRLGSYEQYF. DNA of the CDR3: TGTGCCAGCAGAAGACTAGGCTCCTACGAGCAGTACTTC.

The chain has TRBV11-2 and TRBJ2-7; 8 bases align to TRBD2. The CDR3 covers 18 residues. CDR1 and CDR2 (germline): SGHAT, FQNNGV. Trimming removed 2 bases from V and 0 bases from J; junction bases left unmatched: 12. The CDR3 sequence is CASSLFPSGRQSSYEQYF. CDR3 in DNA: TGTGCCAGCAGCTTATTCCCTAGCGGGCGGCAAAGCTCCTACGAGCAGTACTTC.

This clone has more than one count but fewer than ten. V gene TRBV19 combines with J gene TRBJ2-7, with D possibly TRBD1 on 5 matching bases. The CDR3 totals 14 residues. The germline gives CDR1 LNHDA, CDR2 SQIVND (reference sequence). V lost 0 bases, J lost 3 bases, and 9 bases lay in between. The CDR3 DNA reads TGTGCCAGTAGTATAGATCCCCAGGGCTACGAGCAGTACTTC. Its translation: CASSIDPQGYEQYF.

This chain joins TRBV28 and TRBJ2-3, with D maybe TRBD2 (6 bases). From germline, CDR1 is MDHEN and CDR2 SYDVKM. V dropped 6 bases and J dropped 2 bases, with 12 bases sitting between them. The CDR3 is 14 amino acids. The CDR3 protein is CASRTSGFTDTQYF. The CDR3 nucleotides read TGTGCCAGCAGGACTAGTGGGTTCACAGATACGCAGTATTTT.

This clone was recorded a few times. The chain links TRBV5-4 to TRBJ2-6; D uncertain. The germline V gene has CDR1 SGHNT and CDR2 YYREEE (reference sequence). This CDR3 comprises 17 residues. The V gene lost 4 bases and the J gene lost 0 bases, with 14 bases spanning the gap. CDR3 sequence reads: CASSPPILRSGANVLTF. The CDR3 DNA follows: TGTGCCAGCAGCCCACCAATACTGCGCTCTGGGGCCAACGTCCTGACTTTC.

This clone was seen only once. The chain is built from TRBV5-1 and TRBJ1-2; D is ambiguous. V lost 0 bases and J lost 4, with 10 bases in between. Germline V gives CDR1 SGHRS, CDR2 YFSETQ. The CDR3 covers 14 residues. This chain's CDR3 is CASSLGQAFYGYTF. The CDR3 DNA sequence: TGCGCCAGCAGCTTGGGCCAGGCTTTCTATGGCTACACCTTC.

The CDR3 DNA sequence: TGTGCCAGCAGATCCGGGACAGGGGTTACCACCGGGGAGCTGTTTTTT. Protein: CASRSGTGVTTGELFF. The chain combines TRBV7-8 with TRBJ2-2; 10 positions agree with TRBD1. The CDR3 totals 16 residues. Looked up from germline, CDR1 is SGHVS and CDR2 is FQNEAQ. Unmatched junction bases numbered 8, after V lost 6 bases and J lost 4 bases.

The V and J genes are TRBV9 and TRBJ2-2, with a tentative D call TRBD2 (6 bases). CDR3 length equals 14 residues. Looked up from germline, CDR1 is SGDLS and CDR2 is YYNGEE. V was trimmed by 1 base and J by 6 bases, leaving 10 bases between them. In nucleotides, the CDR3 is TGTGCCAGCAGCGTACCGGGGGTTGCCGGGGAGCTGTTTTTT. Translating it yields CASSVPGVAGELFF.

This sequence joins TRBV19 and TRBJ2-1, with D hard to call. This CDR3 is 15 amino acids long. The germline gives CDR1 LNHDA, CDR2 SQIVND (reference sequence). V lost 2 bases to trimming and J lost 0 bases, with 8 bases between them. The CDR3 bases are TGTGCCAGTAGTATACGGCGGAACTCCTACAATGAGCAGTTCTTC. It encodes CASSIRRNSYNEQFF.